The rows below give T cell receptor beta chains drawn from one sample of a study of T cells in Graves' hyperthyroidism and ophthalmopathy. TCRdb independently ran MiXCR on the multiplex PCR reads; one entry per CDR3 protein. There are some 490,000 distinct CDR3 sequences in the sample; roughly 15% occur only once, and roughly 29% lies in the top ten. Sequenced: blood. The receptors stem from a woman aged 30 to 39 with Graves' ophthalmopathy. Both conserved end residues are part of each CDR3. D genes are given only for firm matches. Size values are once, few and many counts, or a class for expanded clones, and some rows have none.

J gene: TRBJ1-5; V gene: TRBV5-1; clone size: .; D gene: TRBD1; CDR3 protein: CASSLGTGDRQPQHF; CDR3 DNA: TGTGCCAGCAGCTTGGGGACAGGGGATCGGCAGCCCCAGCATTTT
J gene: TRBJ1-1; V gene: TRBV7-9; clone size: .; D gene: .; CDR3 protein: CASSPRGGGEAFF; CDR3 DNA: TGTGCCAGCAGCCCTCGTGGGGGAGGCGAAGCTTTCTTT
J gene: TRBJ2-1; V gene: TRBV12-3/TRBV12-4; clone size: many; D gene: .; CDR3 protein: CASSRSTEQFF; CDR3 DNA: TGTGCCAGCAGCCGTTCTACTGAGCAGTTCTTC
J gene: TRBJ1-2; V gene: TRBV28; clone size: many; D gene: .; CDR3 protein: CASSSGDLGYTF; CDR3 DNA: TGTGCCAGCAGTTCTGGGGACCTTGGCTACACCTTC
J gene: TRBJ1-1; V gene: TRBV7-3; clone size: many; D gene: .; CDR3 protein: CASSSGPVNTEAFF; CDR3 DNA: TGTGCCAGCAGCTCTGGACCGGTGAACACTGAAGCTTTCTTT
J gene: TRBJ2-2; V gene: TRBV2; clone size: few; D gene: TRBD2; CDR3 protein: CASRSDSGSTGELFF; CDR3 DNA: TGTGCCAGCAGGTCTGATAGCGGGAGTACCGGGGAGCTGTTTTTT
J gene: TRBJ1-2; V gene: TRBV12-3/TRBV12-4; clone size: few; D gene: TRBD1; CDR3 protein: CAIAGQGVYGYTF; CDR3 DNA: TGTGCCATCGCGGGACAGGGGGTTTATGGCTACACCTTC
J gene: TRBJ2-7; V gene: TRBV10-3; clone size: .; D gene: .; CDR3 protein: CAISESNGKGGEQYF; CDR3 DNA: TGTGCCATCAGTGAGTCGAACGGGAAGGGGGGCGAGCAGTACTTC
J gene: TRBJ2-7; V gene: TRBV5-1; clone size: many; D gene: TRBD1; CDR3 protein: CASGIRDRVSEQYF; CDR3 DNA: TGCGCCAGCGGCATACGGGACAGGGTTTCCGAGCAGTACTTC
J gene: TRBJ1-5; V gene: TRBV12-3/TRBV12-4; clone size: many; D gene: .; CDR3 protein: CASSSESRRGQPQHF; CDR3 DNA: TGTGCCAGCAGTTCAGAGAGCCGTCGGGGTCAGCCCCAGCATTTT
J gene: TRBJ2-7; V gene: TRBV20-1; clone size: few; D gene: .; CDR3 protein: CSGGPSYYEQYF; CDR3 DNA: TGCAGTGGTGGCCCTTCATACTACGAGCAGTACTTC
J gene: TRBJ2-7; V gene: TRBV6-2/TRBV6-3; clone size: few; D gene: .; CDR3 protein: CASRTPGYEQYF; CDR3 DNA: TGTGCCAGCCGGACCCCCGGTTACGAGCAGTACTTC
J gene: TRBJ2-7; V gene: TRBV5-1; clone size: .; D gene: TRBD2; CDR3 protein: CASSFFTLAGAREQYF; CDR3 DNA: TGCGCCAGCAGCTTTTTTACCCTAGCGGGAGCAAGGGAGCAGTACTTC
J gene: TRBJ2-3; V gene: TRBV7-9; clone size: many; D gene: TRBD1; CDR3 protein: CASSYGTAPSTDTQYF; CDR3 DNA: TGTGCCAGCAGCTATGGGACAGCACCTAGCACAGATACGCAGTATTTT
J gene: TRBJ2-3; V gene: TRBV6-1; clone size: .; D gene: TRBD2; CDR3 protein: CASSASGRLADTQYF; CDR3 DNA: TGTGCCAGCAGTGCTAGCGGGAGACTCGCAGATACGCAGTATTTT
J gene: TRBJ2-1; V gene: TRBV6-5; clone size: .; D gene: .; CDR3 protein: CASSYPDIEQFF; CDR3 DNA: TGTGCCAGCAGTTACCCGGACATCGAGCAGTTCTTC
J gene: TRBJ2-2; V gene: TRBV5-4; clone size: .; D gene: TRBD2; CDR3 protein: CASRGGEGPTGELFF; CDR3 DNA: TGTGCCAGCAGGGGGGGGGAGGGCCCCACCGGGGAGCTGTTTTTT
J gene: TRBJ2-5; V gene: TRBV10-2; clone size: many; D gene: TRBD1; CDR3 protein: CASSGGTGETQYF; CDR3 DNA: TGCGCCAGCAGTGGAGGGACAGGAGAGACCCAGTACTTC
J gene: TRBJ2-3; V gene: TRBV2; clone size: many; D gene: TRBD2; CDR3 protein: CASSDITAGGPGDTQYF; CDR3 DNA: TGTGCCAGCAGTGATATCACAGCGGGAGGGCCAGGAGATACGCAGTATTTT
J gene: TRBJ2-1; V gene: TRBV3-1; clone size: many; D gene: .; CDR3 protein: CASSQSAYNEQFF; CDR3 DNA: TGTGCCAGCAGCCAATCGGCGTACAATGAGCAGTTCTTC
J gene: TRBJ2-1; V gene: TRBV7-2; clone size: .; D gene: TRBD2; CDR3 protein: CASSRGLAGVEQFF; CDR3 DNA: TGTGCCAGCAGCAGGGGACTAGCGGGAGTTGAGCAGTTCTTC
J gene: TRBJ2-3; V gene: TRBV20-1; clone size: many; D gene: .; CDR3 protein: CSARGNRGRADTQYF; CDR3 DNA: TGCAGTGCTAGAGGGAACAGGGGGAGGGCAGATACGCAGTATTTT